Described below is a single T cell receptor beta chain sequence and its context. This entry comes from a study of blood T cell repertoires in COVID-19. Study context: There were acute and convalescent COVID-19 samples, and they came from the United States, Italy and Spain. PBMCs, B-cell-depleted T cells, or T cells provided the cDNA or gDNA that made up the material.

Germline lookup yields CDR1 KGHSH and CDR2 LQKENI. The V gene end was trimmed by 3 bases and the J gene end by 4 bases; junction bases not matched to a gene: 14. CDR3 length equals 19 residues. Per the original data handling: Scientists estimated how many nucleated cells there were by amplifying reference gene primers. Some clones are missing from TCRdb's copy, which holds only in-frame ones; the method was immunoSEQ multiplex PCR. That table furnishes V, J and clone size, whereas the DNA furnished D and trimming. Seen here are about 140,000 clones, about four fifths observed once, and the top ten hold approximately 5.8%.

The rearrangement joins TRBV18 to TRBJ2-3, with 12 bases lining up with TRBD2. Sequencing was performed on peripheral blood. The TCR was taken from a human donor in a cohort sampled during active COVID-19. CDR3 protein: CASSPQSNGLAGSADTQYF. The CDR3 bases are TGTGCCAGCTCACCCCAATCGAACGGACTAGCGGGGTCTGCAGATACGCAGTATTTT.